This T cell receptor beta chain derives from a study of blood T cell repertoires in COVID-19. Study details: Acute and convalescent COVID-19 samples came from the United States, Italy and Spain. T cells, B-cell-depleted T cells, or PBMCs provided the cDNA or gDNA that served as material.

While infection was still active, Seattle patients were enrolled and then followed longitudinally. The germline V gene encodes CDR1 SGHNT and CDR2 YENEEA. V lost 3 bases and J lost 5, with 14 bases in between. CDR3 length: 14 amino acids. Generated by immunoSEQ multiplex PCR, the TCRdb table keeps only in-frame clones and is missing some. Of around 260,000 clones listed, about 86% are singletons. The V and J genes are TRBV11-3 and TRBJ2-7; possible D gene TRBD2, 7 bases. The TCR comes from a person aged 70 to 85 with COVID-19, enrolled during active disease. The sequencing sample was made of peripheral blood. The CDR3 loop is CASSLGGHEDEQYF. The CDR3 nucleotides read TGTGCCAGCAGCTTGGGGGGGCATGAGGACGAGCAGTACTTC. Full variable domain (remainder filled in from reference TRBV11-3 and TRBJ2-7): EAGVVQSPRYKIIEKKQPVAFWCNPISGHNTLYWYLQNLGQGPELLIRYENEEAVDDSQLPKDRFSAERLKGVDSTLKIQPAELGDSAVYLCASSLGGHEDEQYFGPGTRLTVT.